The clone carrying this TCR beta chain was counted once. Its antigen is not identified. Germline loops: CDR1 SGHVS, CDR2 FNYEAQ. V dropped 8 bases and J dropped 6; count of bases not matched to a gene: 15. The CDR3 is 16 amino acids. These data are taken from a study of cytomegalovirus exposure and HLA in healthy donors. Study-level findings and limits: In vitro testing confirmed three CMV-associated chains as specific for CMV antigens. According to an earlier analysis, most TCR beta V segments yielded productive rearrangements about 87% or about 30% of the time.

A multiplex PCR was run with 60 Vbeta primers and 13 Jbeta primers. Profiled with immunoSEQ multiplex PCR; TCRdb holds only in-frame clones, not every one. The data hold under 150,000 clones, with about 83% observed a single time. This rearrangement joins TRBV7-6 to TRBJ1-1, with TRBD1 matching 10 bases. The sequence came from a girl aged 2 to 10 in good health and CMV-seronegative. Source material: PBMCs. The DNA for the CDR3 is TGTGCCAGCGGTGGACAGGGGGGATCCTTGGACTCTGAAGCTTTCTTT. It translates to CASGGQGGSLDSEAFF.